Listed here are 15 T cell receptor beta chains from one sample, sequenced in a study of blood T cell repertoires in COVID-19. The protocol was immunoSEQ multiplex PCR, while the TCRdb copy is restricted to in-frame clones and leaves out a portion. The table shows about 200,000 clones, with 85% occurring only once. Material for sequencing was peripheral blood. Receptor source: a woman aged 65 to 85 with COVID-19, enrolled during active disease.

The V and J genes are TRBV3-1 (or the pseudogene TRBV3-2) and TRBJ2-7; 8 positions match TRBD1. The CDR3 runs 15 residues. The V segment lost 1 base and the J segment 2 bases; nucleotides outside the gene matches: 4. Germline V gene sequence: CDR1 LGHDT, CDR2 YNNKEL (reference sequence). The CDR3 spells CASSQGADRAYEQYF. The CDR3 nucleotides are TGTGCCAGCAGCCAAGGAGCGGACAGGGCCTACGAGCAGTACTTC.

In nucleotides, the CDR3 is TGTGCCAGTTTTGGACAGGTCCTTGGAAACACCATATATTTT. Protein sequence: CASFGQVLGNTIYF. This chain uses TRBV19 with TRBJ1-3; the match to TRBD1 covers 7 bases. Germline V CDR1 and CDR2: LNHDA, SQIVND (reference sequence). This CDR3 region has 14 residues. V was clipped by 8 bases and J by 3 bases; unmatched bases: 7. The complete variable domain, with remaining parts taken from reference TRBV19 and TRBJ1-3, reads DGGITQSPKYLFRKEGQNVTLSCEQNLNHDAMYWYRQDPGQGLRLIYYSQIVNDFQKGDIAEGYSVSREKKESFPLTVTSAQKNPTAFYLCASFGQVLGNTIYFGEGSWLTVV.

The chain uses TRBV9 and TRBJ1-1; TRBD1 is a possible D gene (6 bases). Germline V CDR1 and CDR2: SGDLS, YYNGEE. Trimming shortened V by 4 bases and J by 6 bases, and 22 bases separated the two germline ends. The CDR3 runs to 16 residues. CDR3 loop: CASSPRDTAGFAEAFF. DNA of the CDR3: TGTGCCAGCAGCCCGAGGGACACCGCTGGGTTCGCTGAAGCTTTCTTT. Full variable domain (missing parts from reference TRBV9 and TRBJ1-1): DSGVTQTPKHLITATGQRVTLRCSPRSGDLSVYWYQQSLDQGLQFLIQYYNGEERAKGNILERFSAQQFPDLHSELNLSSLELGDSALYFCASSPRDTAGFAEAFFGQGTRLTVV.

V usage is TRBV18 and J usage is TRBJ1-1, with TRBD1 identical over 10 bases. Germline values: CDR1 KGHSH, CDR2 LQKENI. V lost 3 bases and J lost 11; bases outside the gene matches: 15. The CDR3 has 16 amino acids. CDR3 DNA: TGTGCCAGCTCACCGAATCCAGGACAGGGGGGGATCGGCGCTTTCTTT. Translated, it gives CASSPNPGQGGIGAFF.

The CDR3 loop is CASSENRAGEKLFF. CDR3 in DNA: TGTGCCAGCAGTGAAAACAGGGCGGGCGAAAAACTGTTTTTT. This chain joins TRBV2 and TRBJ1-4; the D gene is possibly TRBD1 (6 bases). CDR1 is SNHLY, CDR2 FYNNEI, per germline. V lost 2 bases, J lost 8 bases, and 12 bases lay in between. The CDR3 covers 14 residues.

The chain combines TRBV5-6 with TRBJ1-5, with 7 bases aligning to TRBD1. This CDR3 comprises 16 residues. V shed 0 bases, J shed 2 bases, and the junction held 5 bases outside the gene matches. Germline V gene data show CDR1 as SGHDT and CDR2 as YYEEEE. The DNA of the CDR3 is TGTGCCAGCAGCTTGGGAGGGGGCAATGGCAATCAGCCCCAGCATTTT. Translated: CASSLGGGNGNQPQHF.

The chain joins TRBV6-5 to TRBJ1-2; a weak D match, TRBD1 (5 bases). CDR1 is MNHEY, CDR2 SVGAGI, per germline. The V end was cut by 6 bases, the J end by 4 bases, with 12 bases between. This CDR3 has 13 residues. This chain's CDR3 is CASRQAGFYGYTF. CDR3 sequence (DNA): TGTGCCAGCAGACAGGCGGGGTTCTATGGCTACACCTTC.

The CDR3 nucleotides are TGTGCCAGCAGCTCGCAGGGTAATTCTGGAAACACCATATATTTT. Translating it yields CASSSQGNSGNTIYF. This sequence joins TRBV6-2 or TRBV6-3 and TRBJ1-3, with a possible D match to TRBD1 (5 bases). Trimming took 6 bases from V and 1 from J, leaving 13 bases between them. Germline CDR1 and CDR2: MNHEY and SVGEGT. There are 15 residues in the CDR3.

The chain couples TRBV6-2 or TRBV6-3 to TRBJ2-5, with D unresolved. The CDR3 spans 15 residues. Germline CDR1 MNHEY, CDR2 SVGEGT. V was pared by 4 bases and J by 5 bases, with 17 bases between. The CDR3 sequence is CASSWVQRMLETQYF. The CDR3 nucleotides are TGTGCCAGCAGTTGGGTCCAGCGTATGTTGGAGACCCAGTACTTC.

This chain uses TRBV2 with TRBJ1-4, with TRBD1 as a possible D gene (5 bases). Trimming shortened V by 0 bases and J by 2 bases, and 10 bases separated the two germline ends. In germline, CDR1 is SNHLY, CDR2 FYNNEI. This CDR3 has 16 residues. CDR3 nucleotides: TGTGCCAGCAGTGAAGCAGGAGGGGTGACTAATGAAAAACTGTTTTTT. The encoded protein is CASSEAGGVTNEKLFF.

The chain couples TRBV7-2 to TRBJ2-4; a possible D gene is TRBD1 (6 bases). V lost 2 bases and J lost 6, with 17 bases in between. The germline gives CDR1 SGHTA, CDR2 FQGNSA. This CDR3 contains 16 residues. CDR3 DNA sequence: TGTGCCAGCAGCTTATCCCCAGGGGATTCCAGAAACATTCAGTACTTC. It specifies CASSLSPGDSRNIQYF.

The J gene is TRBJ1-5, the V gene TRBV2, with D perhaps TRBD1 (5 bases). This CDR3 has 13 amino acids. Trimming shortened V by 6 bases and J by 3 bases, and 9 bases separated the two germline ends. The germline CDR1 and CDR2 sequences are SNHLY and FYNNEI. The CDR3 coding sequence is TGTGCCAGCAGGGGGGACTTCAATCAGCCCCAGCATTTT. Translation gives CASRGDFNQPQHF.

V gene TRBV9 combines with J gene TRBJ2-3; 12 bases line up with TRBD2. Germline loops: CDR1 SGDLS, CDR2 YYNGEE. V was clipped by 3 bases and J by 0 bases; unmatched bases: 8. The CDR3 spans 18 residues. The CDR3 region has the DNA TGTGCCAGCAGCGCTCGTCCCGGGACTAGCGGGAGCACAGATACGCAGTATTTT. Translating gives CASSARPGTSGSTDTQYF.

The V and J genes are TRBV4-1 and TRBJ1-1; 7 nucleotides line up with TRBD1. V dropped 1 base and J dropped 2; count of bases not matched to a gene: 4. The CDR3 is 15 residues long. Germline V CDR1 and CDR2: MGHRA, YSYEKL. CDR3 in DNA: TGCGCCAGCAGCCAAGTCGACAGGGTTAACACTGAAGCTTTCTTT. Protein sequence: CASSQVDRVNTEAFF.

The chain combines TRBV5-1 with TRBJ2-1; D gene ambiguous. Looked up from germline, CDR1 is SGHRS and CDR2 is YFSETQ. This CDR3 spans 15 amino acids. V gave up 4 bases and J gave up 0 bases, with 11 bases separating them. In nucleotides, the CDR3 is TGCGCCAGCAGCCCCCCGGAGAGCTCCTACAATGAGCAGTTCTTC. This codes for CASSPPESSYNEQFF.